These 25 T cell receptor beta chains originate from one sample sequenced in a study of cytomegalovirus exposure and HLA in healthy donors. It was with 60 Vbeta and 13 Jbeta primers that the PCR ran. Data came from immunoSEQ multiplex PCR; TCRdb stores just in-frame clones and leaves some out. The sample yields more than 70,000 clones, 60% to 70% seen once. Material for sequencing was PBMCs. The receptors shown here come from a man between 40 and 49 years old in good health and CMV-seropositive.

The V and J genes are TRBV4-1 and TRBJ1-1, with 7 bases lining up with TRBD1. The V gene end was trimmed by 2 bases and the J gene end by 0 bases; junction bases not matched to a gene: 3. Germline CDR1 MGHRA, CDR2 YSYEKL. The CDR3 runs to 15 residues. The CDR3 sequence: CASSQPGQLNTEAFF. CDR3 nucleotide sequence: TGCGCCAGCAGCCAACCGGGACAGCTGAACACTGAAGCTTTCTTT.

The chain couples TRBV4-3 to TRBJ1-4, with TRBD1 matching 7 bases. J lost 3 bases, V lost 1 base, and 2 bases had no gene match. Germline values: CDR1 LGHNA, CDR2 YSLEER. The CDR3 totals 15 residues. In DNA form, the CDR3 reads TGCGCCAGCAGCCAAGGGGACAGCTCTAATGAAAAACTGTTTTTT. This sequence encodes CASSQGDSSNEKLFF.

J is TRBJ2-7 and V is TRBV4-2; maybe TRBD2 (5 bases). V lost 4 bases, J lost 1 base, and 8 bases lay in between. In germline, CDR1 is LGHNA, CDR2 YNFKEQ. CDR3 length: 13 amino acids. This chain's CDR3 is CASSPTGSYEQYF. Written as DNA, the CDR3 is TGTGCCAGCAGCCCAACGGGATCCTACGAGCAGTACTTC.

The chain links TRBV2 to TRBJ1-1; tentatively, D is TRBD1 (5 bases). The germline CDR1 and CDR2 sequences are SNHLY and FYNNEI. With 5 bases removed from V and 1 base from J, the gap between germline ends came to 11 bases. The CDR3 has 14 residues. The CDR3 bases are TGTGCCAGCAGTTCCCGGGGGGGGAACACTGAAGCTTTCTTT. Encoded protein: CASSSRGGNTEAFF.

The chain carries TRBV7-3 and TRBJ2-3, with TRBD1 as a possible D gene (5 bases). Germline-derived CDR1 and CDR2 are SGHTA and FQGTGA. Between the trimmed V and J ends, which lost 3 bases and 4 bases, there was a span of 11 bases. The CDR3 has 14 amino acids. CDR3 nucleotide sequence: TGTGCCAGCAGCTTTTCAGGGTGGGCAGATACGCAGTATTTT. This translates into CASSFSGWADTQYF.

The chain links TRBV19 to TRBJ2-7, with D possibly matching TRBD2 (5 bases). Germline V gene data show CDR1 as LNHDA and CDR2 as SQIVND (reference sequence). This CDR3 is 14 amino acids long. V lost 3 bases, J lost 2 bases, and 11 bases lay in between. The CDR3 sequence: CASSMSGRTYEQYF. The CDR3 DNA reads as TGTGCCAGTAGTATGTCTGGGAGAACCTACGAGCAGTACTTC.

A note on this clone: Different DNA sequences within this sample yield the same CDR3. The chain is built from TRBV7-8 and TRBJ1-5, with a possible D match to TRBD1 (5 bases). There are 15 residues in the CDR3. CDR1 SGHVS and CDR2 FQNEAQ come from the germline V gene. Trimming left V 3 bases short and J 2 bases short, with 11 bases between. The CDR3 region is CASSLTVPGNQPQHF. As DNA, the CDR3 is TGTGCCAGCAGCTTGACAGTTCCGGGCAATCAGCCCCAGCATTTT.

This clone was counted between two and nine times. This sequence joins TRBV2 and TRBJ2-2; 9 bases match TRBD2. From germline, CDR1 is SNHLY and CDR2 FYNNEI. The CDR3 totals 15 residues. Trimming took 6 bases from V and 1 from J; bases not matched to a gene: 3. Here the CDR3 DNA reads TGTGCCAGCAGGGTACTAGCGGGGAACACCGGGGAGCTGTTTTTT. Its protein is CASRVLAGNTGELFF. Filled out from reference TRBV2 and TRBJ2-2, the complete variable domain reads EPEVTQTPSHQVTQMGQEVILRCVPISNHLYFYWYRQILGQKVEFLVSFYNNEISEKSEIFDDQFSVERPDGSNFTLKIRSTKLEDSAMYFCASRVLAGNTGELFFGEGSRLTVL.

The CDR3 reads CASSLSPAGVGNTQYF. The CDR3 DNA follows: TGTGCCAGCAGCTTATCCCCAGCGGGGGTGGGTAATACGCAGTATTTT. The chain couples TRBV7-2 to TRBJ2-3, with TRBD2 matching 8 bases. Per germline, CDR1 SGHTA and CDR2 FQGNSA. V lost 2 bases, J lost 7 bases, and 11 bases stayed unmatched. CDR3 length: 16 residues.

V and J are TRBV7-8 and TRBJ2-7, with TRBD1 matching 7 bases. CDR1 is SGHVS, CDR2 FQNEAQ, per germline. Trimming at V came to 0 bases and at J to 3 bases, leaving 2 bases not matched to a gene. The CDR3 totals 14 residues. CDR3 coding DNA: TGTGCCAGCAGCTTAGCGGGACAGTACTACGAGCAGTACTTC. Residues: CASSLAGQYYEQYF.

The chain is built from TRBV6-5 and TRBJ1-1; TRBD1 matches at 9 bases. This CDR3 spans 12 amino acids. Germline-derived CDR1 and CDR2 are MNHEY and SVGAGI. J gave up 12 bases and V 6 bases, and 8 bases lay outside the gene matches. CDR3 loop: CASSLPGTGSFF. CDR3 DNA: TGTGCCAGCAGCCTGCCCGGGACAGGGTCTTTCTTT.

V usage is TRBV4-1 and J usage is TRBJ2-3; 10 bases agree with TRBD1. The trim removed 5 bases at V and 4 bases at J, leaving 6 bases unmatched. The length of the CDR3 is 15 residues. CDR1 is MGHRA and CDR2 is YSYEKL in the germline V gene. CDR3: CASSSGQGDPDTQYF. CDR3 sequence (DNA): TGCGCCAGCAGCAGCGGACAGGGGGATCCAGATACGCAGTATTTT.

V gene TRBV5-1 combines with J gene TRBJ1-1; the D is unclear. The CDR3 has 16 amino acids. Germline CDR1 is SGHRS and CDR2 is YFSETQ. V lost 6 bases and J lost 1, with 19 bases in between. CDR3 amino acids: CASTPGGTAANTEAFF. DNA of the CDR3: TGCGCCAGCACCCCGGGAGGTACTGCAGCGAACACTGAAGCTTTCTTT. Full variable domain (missing parts from reference TRBV5-1 and TRBJ1-1): KAGVTQTPRYLIKTRGQQVTLSCSPISGHRSVSWYQQTPGQGLQFLFEYFSETQRNKGNFPGRFSGRQFSNSRSEMNVSTLELGDSALYLCASTPGGTAANTEAFFGQGTRLTVV.

The chain recombines TRBV5-1 with TRBJ2-5; the match to TRBD2 covers 12 bases. The CDR3 is 16 residues long. The germline CDR1 and CDR2 sequences are SGHRS and YFSETQ. J lost 9 bases, V lost 0 bases, and 9 bases had no gene match. The CDR3 here is CASSLALAGGTGAQYF. The CDR3 nucleotides read TGCGCCAGCAGCTTGGCACTAGCGGGGGGTACGGGGGCCCAGTACTTC. The full variable domain, with the rest looked up from reference TRBV5-1 and TRBJ2-5, is KAGVTQTPRYLIKTRGQQVTLSCSPISGHRSVSWYQQTPGQGLQFLFEYFSETQRNKGNFPGRFSGRQFSNSRSEMNVSTLELGDSALYLCASSLALAGGTGAQYFGPGTRLLVL.

This CDR3 is CASSPTTGNTEAFF. CDR3 coding DNA: TGCGCCAGCAGCCCAACGACAGGGAACACTGAAGCTTTCTTT. The V and J genes are TRBV5-1 and TRBJ1-1, with D possibly matching TRBD1 (6 bases). With 4 bases removed from V and 1 base from J, the gap between germline ends came to 11 bases. The CDR3 is 14 amino acids. From germline, CDR1 is SGHRS and CDR2 YFSETQ.

V is TRBV29-1 and J is TRBJ2-7; tentatively, D is TRBD2 (6 bases). Germline V gene data show CDR1 as SQVTM and CDR2 as ANQGSEA. V was trimmed by 2 bases and J by 6 bases, leaving 14 bases between them. This CDR3 region has 13 residues. CDR3 sequence reads: CSVEKGVGGEQYF. Written as DNA, the CDR3 is TGCAGCGTTGAAAAAGGGGTCGGGGGCGAGCAGTACTTC.

This clone was counted between two and nine times. The genes are TRBV27 and TRBJ2-5, with TRBD1 identical over 7 bases. This CDR3 has 16 residues. Germline values: CDR1 MNHEY, CDR2 SMNVEV (reference sequence). V was clipped by 6 bases and J by 9 bases; unmatched bases: 19. CDR3 DNA: TGTGCCAGCAGCTACCGATTCGGGACAGACCTTGACTCCCAGTACTTC. This translates into CASSYRFGTDLDSQYF.

V is TRBV2 and J is TRBJ2-1; tentatively, D is TRBD1 (5 bases). V was cut by 8 bases and J by 4 bases, with 12 bases left in between. This CDR3 has 13 residues. CDR1 is SNHLY, CDR2 FYNNEI, per germline. The CDR3 DNA reads as TGTGCCAGCGTCACTACAGGTTACAATGAGCAGTTCTTC. Amino acids: CASVTTGYNEQFF.

The chain employs TRBV5-1 and TRBJ2-1, with TRBD2 as a possible D gene (6 bases). The germline gives CDR1 SGHRS, CDR2 YFSETQ. CDR3 length: 18 amino acids. V lost 0 bases and J 4 bases, leaving 20 bases between the germline ends. The CDR3: CASSLEVVATGGYNEQFF. DNA for the CDR3: TGCGCCAGCAGCTTGGAGGTTGTCGCCACCGGGGGTTACAATGAGCAGTTCTTC.

The genes are TRBV6-1 and TRBJ1-6, with D possibly matching TRBD1 (5 bases). Germline V gene data show CDR1 as MNHNS and CDR2 as SASEGT. V lost 4 bases and J lost 5, with 15 bases in between. This CDR3 has 16 residues. The CDR3 sequence is CASSADQGTDNSPLHF. CDR3 DNA: TGTGCCAGCAGTGCCGACCAGGGTACGGATAATTCACCCCTCCACTTT.

V and J are TRBV30 and TRBJ1-6; 10 bases align to TRBD1. The V and J ends lost 2 bases and 7 bases, in that order; junction bases with no gene match: 2. This CDR3 comprises 14 residues. Germline V gene sequence: CDR1 GTSNPN, CDR2 SVGIG (reference sequence). Here the CDR3 reads CAWSRDRGNSPLHF. For the CDR3, the DNA is TGTGCCTGGAGTAGGGACAGGGGAAATTCACCCCTCCACTTT.

The genes are TRBV9 and TRBJ2-5; D gene uncertain. With 0 bases removed from V and 3 bases from J, the gap between germline ends came to 6 bases. CDR1 is SGDLS, CDR2 YYNGEE, per germline. CDR3 length equals 13 residues. The CDR3 coding sequence is TGTGCCAGCAGCGTAGGTGCGGAAGAGACCCAGTACTTC. Translation gives CASSVGAEETQYF.

The V and J genes are TRBV30 and TRBJ2-7, with 8 bases that match TRBD1. The J segment lost 4 bases and the V segment lost 7 bases, leaving 9 bases of the junction unmatched. The CDR3 sequence is 13 residues long. Per germline, CDR1 GTSNPN and CDR2 SVGIG (reference sequence). Here the CDR3 DNA reads TGTGCCTCCTCCGGGACAGGACGTTACGAGCAGTACTTC. Translated: CASSGTGRYEQYF.

This chain connects TRBV15 to TRBJ1-1, with D possibly TRBD1 on 5 matching bases. Germline CDR1 is LNHNV and CDR2 is YYDKDF (reference sequence). The CDR3 is 15 amino acids. Trimming stripped 2 bases from V and 6 bases from J, with 16 bases between. The CDR3 bases are TGTGCCACCAGCAGACCAGGGAGGTCGGGGGCTGAAGCTTTCTTT. Translation: CATSRPGRSGAEAFF.

The V and J genes are TRBV28 and TRBJ1-1, with a tentative D call TRBD1 (5 bases). Germline V gives CDR1 MDHEN, CDR2 SYDVKM. V was pared by 5 bases and J by 6 bases, with 19 bases between. This CDR3 has 15 residues. In nucleotides, the CDR3 is TGTGCCAGCAGTGCCCCGCGACAGCGCTCCCCTGAAGCTTTCTTT. Protein product: CASSAPRQRSPEAFF.